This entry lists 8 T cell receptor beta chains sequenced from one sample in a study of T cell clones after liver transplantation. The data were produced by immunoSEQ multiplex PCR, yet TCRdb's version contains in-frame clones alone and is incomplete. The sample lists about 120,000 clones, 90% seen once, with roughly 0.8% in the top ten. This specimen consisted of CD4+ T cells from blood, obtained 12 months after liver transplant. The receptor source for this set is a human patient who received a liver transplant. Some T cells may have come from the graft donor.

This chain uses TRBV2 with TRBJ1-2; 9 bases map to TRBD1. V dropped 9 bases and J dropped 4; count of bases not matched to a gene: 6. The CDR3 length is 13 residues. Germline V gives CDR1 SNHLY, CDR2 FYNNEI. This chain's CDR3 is CARLTGGGYGYTF. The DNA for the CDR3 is TGTGCCAGGTTGACAGGGGGAGGCTATGGCTACACCTTC.

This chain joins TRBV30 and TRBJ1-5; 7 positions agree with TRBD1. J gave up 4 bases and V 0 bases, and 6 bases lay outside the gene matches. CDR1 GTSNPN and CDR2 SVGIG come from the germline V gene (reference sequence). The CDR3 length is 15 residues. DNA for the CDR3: TGTGCCTGGAGTGTACGTCAGACAGGGAATCAGCCCCAGCATTTT. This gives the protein CAWSVRQTGNQPQHF.

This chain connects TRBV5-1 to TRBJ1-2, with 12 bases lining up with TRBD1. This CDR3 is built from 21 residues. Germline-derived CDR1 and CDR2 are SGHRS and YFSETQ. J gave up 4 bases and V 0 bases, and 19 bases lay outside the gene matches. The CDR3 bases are TGCGCCAGCAGCTTGGAGGGGGACCTCCGGGACAGGGGGCGAAACGGCTATGGCTACACCTTC. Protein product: CASSLEGDLRDRGRNGYGYTF.

CDR3 DNA: TGTGCCAGCAGCCAAGAACCCTCGGGTAGTAGCGGGAGAATATGGGAGCAGTTCTTC. It is translated as CASSQEPSGSSGRIWEQFF. This chain links TRBV14 with TRBJ2-1, with 9 bases matching TRBD2. This CDR3 has 19 residues. The ends lost 0 bases at V and 10 bases at J; junction bases unmatched: 19. Germline loops: CDR1 SGHDN, CDR2 FVKESK.

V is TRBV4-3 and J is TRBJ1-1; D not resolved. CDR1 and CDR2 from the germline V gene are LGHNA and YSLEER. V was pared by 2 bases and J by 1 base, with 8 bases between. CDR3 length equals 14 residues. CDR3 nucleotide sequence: TGCGCCAGCAGCCAAATGTATCCGAACACTGAAGCTTTCTTT. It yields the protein CASSQMYPNTEAFF.

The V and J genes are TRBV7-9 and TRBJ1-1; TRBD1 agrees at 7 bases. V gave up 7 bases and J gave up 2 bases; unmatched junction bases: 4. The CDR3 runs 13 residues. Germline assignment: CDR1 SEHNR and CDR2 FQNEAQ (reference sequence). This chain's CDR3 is CASTGTANTEAFF. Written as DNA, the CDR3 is TGTGCCAGCACCGGGACAGCAAACACTGAAGCTTTCTTT.

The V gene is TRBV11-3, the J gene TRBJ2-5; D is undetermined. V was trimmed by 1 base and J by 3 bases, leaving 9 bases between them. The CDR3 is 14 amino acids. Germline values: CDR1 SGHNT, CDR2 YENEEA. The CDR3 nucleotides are TGTGCCAGCAGCTTAGGGCTGGGTAAAGAGACCCAGTACTTC. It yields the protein CASSLGLGKETQYF. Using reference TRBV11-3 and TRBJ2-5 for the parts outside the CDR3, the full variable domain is EAGVVQSPRYKIIEKKQPVAFWCNPISGHNTLYWYLQNLGQGPELLIRYENEEAVDDSQLPKDRFSAERLKGVDSTLKIQPAELGDSAVYLCASSLGLGKETQYFGPGTRLLVL.

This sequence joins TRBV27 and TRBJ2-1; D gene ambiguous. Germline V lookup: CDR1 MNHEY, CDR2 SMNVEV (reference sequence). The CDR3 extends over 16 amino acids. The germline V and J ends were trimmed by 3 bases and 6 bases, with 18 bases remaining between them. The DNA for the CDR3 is TGTGCCAGCAGTTTGGTAGCTCGAAGGACGTCCAATGAGCAGTTCTTC. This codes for CASSLVARRTSNEQFF.